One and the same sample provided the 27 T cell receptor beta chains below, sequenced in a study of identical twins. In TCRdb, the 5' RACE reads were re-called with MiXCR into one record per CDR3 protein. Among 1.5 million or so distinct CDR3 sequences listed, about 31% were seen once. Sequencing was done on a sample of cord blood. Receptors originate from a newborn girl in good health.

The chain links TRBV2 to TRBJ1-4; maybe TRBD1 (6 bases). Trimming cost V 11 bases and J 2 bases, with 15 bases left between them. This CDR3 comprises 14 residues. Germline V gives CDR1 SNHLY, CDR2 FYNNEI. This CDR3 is CACQWGPTNEKLFF. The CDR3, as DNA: TGTGCCTGCCAATGGGGGCCGACTAATGAAAAACTGTTTTTT.

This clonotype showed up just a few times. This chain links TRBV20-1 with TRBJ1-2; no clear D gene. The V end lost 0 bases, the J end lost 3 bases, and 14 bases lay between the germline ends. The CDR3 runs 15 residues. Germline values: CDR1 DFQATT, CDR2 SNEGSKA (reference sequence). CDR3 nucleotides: TGCAGTGCTAGAGATTTCGCAGGCCGGCACTATGGCTACACCTTC. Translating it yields CSARDFAGRHYGYTF.

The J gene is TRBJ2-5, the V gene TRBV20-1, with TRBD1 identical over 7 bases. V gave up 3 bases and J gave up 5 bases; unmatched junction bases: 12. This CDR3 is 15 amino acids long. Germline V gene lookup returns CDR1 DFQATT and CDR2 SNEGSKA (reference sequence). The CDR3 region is CSASRQGETTETQYF. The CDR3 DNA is TGCAGTGCTAGCAGACAGGGAGAAACGACGGAGACCCAGTACTTC.

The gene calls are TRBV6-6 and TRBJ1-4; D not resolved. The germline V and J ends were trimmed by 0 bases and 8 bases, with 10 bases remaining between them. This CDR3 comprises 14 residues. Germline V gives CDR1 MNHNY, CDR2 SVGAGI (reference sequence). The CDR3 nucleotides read TGTGCCAGCAGTTACTCCCGAGTGAGGGAAAAACTGTTTTTT. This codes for CASSYSRVREKLFF.

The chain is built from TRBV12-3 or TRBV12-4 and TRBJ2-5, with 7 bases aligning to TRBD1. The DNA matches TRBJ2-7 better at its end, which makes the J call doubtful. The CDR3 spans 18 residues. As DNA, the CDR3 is TGTGCCAGCAGTTTAGCCATCTCGGACAGGATGTATTCCTACGAGCAGTACTTC. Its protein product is CASSLAISDRMYSYEQYF.

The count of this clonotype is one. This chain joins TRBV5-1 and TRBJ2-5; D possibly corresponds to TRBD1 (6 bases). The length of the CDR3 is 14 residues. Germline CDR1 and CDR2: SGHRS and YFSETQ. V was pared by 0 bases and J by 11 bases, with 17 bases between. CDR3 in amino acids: CASSLGGQTYVQYF. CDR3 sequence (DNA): TGCGCCAGCAGCTTGGGCGGACAGACTTACGTGCAGTACTTC.

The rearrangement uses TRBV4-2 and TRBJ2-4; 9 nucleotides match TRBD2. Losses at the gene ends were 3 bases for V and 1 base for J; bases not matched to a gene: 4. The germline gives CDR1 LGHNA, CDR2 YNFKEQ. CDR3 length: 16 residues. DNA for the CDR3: TGTGCCAGCAGCCAGGCTAGCGGGGCCGCCAAAAACATTCAGTACTTC. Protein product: CASSQASGAAKNIQYF.

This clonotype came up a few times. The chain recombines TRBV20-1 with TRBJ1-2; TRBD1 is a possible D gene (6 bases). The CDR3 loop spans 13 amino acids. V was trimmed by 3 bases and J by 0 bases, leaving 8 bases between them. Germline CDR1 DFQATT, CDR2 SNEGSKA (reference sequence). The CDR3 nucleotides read TGCAGTGCTAGGTGGACAGCTAACTATGGCTACACCTTC. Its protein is CSARWTANYGYTF.

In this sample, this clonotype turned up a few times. The CDR3 DNA reads as TGTGCCACCCGTGGAGGGGGCTTCTACAATGAGCAGTTCTTC. It yields the protein CATRGGGFYNEQFF. The chain couples TRBV24-1 to TRBJ2-1, with D maybe TRBD1 (7 bases). Trimming stripped 9 bases from V and 3 bases from J, with 14 bases between. Looked up from germline, CDR1 is KGHDR and CDR2 is SFDVKD. The CDR3 is 14 residues long.

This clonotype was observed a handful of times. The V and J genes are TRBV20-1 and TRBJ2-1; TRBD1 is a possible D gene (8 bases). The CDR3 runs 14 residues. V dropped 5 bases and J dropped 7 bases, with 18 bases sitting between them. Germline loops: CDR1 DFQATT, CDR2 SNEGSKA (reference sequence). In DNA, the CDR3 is TGCAGTGCTCAGGACAGGGACTACTGGAATGAGCAGTTCTTC. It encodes CSAQDRDYWNEQFF.

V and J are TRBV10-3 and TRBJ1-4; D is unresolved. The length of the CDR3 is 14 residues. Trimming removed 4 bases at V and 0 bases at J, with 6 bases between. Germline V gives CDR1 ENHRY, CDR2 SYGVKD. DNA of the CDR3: TGTGCCATCAGTGCGGCAGCAACTAATGAAAAACTGTTTTTT. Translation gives CAISAAATNEKLFF.

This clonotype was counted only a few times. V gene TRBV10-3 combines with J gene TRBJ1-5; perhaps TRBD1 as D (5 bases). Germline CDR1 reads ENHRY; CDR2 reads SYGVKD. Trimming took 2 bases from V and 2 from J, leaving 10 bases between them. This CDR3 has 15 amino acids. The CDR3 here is CAISEGGLGNQPQHF. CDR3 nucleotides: TGTGCCATCAGTGAGGGGGGACTTGGCAATCAGCCCCAGCATTTT.

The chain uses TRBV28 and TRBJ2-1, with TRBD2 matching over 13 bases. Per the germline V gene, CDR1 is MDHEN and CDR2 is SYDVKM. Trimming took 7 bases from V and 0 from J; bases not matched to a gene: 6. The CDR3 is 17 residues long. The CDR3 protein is CASKGTSGIRSYNEQFF. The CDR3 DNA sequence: TGTGCCAGCAAGGGGACTAGCGGGATTCGCTCCTACAATGAGCAGTTCTTC.

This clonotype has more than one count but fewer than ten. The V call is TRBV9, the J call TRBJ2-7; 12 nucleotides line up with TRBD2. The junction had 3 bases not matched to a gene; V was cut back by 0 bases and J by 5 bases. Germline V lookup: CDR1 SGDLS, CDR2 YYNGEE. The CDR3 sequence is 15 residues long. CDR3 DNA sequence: TGTGCCAGCAGCGTAGCTAGCGGGGGGGCCAACGAGCAGTACTTC. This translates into CASSVASGGANEQYF.

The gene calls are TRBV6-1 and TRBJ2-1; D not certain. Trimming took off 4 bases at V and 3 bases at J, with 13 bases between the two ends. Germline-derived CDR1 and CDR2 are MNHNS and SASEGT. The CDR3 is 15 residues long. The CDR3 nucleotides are TGTGCCAGCAGTGTCGACCGAAGGGACTACAATGAGCAGTTCTTC. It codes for CASSVDRRDYNEQFF.

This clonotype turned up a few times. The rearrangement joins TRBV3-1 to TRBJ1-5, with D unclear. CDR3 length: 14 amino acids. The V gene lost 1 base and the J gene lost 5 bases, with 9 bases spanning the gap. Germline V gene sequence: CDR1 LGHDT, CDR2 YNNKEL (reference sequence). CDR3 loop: CASSQGLGDQPQHF. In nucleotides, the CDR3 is TGTGCCAGCAGCCAAGGTTTAGGCGATCAGCCCCAGCATTTT. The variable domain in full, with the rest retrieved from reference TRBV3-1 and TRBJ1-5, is DTAVSQTPKYLVTQMGNDKSIKCEQNLGHDTMYWYKQDSKKFLKIMFSYNNKELIINETVPNRFSPKSPDKAHLNLHINSLELGDSAVYFCASSQGLGDQPQHFGDGTRLSIL.

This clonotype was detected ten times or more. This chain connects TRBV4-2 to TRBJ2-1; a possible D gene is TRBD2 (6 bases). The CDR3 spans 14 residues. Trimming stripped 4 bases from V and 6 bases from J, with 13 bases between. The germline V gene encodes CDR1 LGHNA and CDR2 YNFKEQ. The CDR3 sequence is CASSPSSGGNEQFF. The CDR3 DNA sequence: TGTGCCAGCAGCCCGAGTAGCGGAGGCAATGAGCAGTTCTTC.

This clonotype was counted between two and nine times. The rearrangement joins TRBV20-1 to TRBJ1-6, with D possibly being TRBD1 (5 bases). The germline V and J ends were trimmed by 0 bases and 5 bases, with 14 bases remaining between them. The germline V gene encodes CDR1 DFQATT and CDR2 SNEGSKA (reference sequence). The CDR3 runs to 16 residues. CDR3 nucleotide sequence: TGCAGTGCTAGAGATCAGAGACAGTTTAATAATTCACCCCTCCACTTT. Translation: CSARDQRQFNNSPLHF.

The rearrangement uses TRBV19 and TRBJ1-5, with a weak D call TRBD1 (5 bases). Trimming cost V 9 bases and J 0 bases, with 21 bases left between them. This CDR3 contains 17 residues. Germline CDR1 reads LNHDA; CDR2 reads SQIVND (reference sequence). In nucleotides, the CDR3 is TGTGCCAGCAGAGTATGGGGGACCCTCTATAGCAATCAGCCCCAGCATTTT. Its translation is CASRVWGTLYSNQPQHF.

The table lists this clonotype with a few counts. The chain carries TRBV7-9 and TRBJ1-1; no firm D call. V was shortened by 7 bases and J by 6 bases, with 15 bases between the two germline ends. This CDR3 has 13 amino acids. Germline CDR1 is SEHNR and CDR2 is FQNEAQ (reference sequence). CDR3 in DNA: TGTGCCAGCAATCGAGGCGCCGTCGCTGAAGCTTTCTTT. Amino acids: CASNRGAVAEAFF.

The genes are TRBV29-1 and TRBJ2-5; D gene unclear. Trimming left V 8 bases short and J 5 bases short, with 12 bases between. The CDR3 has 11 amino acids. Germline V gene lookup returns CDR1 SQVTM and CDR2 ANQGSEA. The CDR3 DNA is TGCAGCCCAAGGAACGGGGAGACCCAGTACTTC. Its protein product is CSPRNGETQYF.

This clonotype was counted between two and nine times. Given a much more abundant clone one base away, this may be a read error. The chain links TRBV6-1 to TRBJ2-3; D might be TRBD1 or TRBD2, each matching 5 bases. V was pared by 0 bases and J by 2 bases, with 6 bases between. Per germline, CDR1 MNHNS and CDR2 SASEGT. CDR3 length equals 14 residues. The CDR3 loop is CASSEAGDTDTQYF. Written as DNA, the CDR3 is TGTGCCAGCAGTGAAGCGGGGGACACAGATACGCAGTATTTT.

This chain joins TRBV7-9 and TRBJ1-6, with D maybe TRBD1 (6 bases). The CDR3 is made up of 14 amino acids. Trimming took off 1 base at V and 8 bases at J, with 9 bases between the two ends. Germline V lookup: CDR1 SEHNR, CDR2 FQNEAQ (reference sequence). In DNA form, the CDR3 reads TGTGCCAGCAGCTTAGGGGACAAGCATTCACCCCTCCACTTT. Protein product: CASSLGDKHSPLHF. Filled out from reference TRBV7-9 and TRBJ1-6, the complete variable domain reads DTGVSQNPRHKITKRGQNVTFRCDPISEHNRLYWYRQTLGQGPEFLTYFQNEAQLEKSRLLSDRFSAERPKGSFSTLEIQRTEQGDSAMYLCASSLGDKHSPLHFGNGTRLTVT.

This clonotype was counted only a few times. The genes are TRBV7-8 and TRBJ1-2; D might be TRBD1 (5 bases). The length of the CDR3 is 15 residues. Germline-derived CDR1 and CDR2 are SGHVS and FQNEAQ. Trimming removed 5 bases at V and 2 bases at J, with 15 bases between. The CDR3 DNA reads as TGTGCCAGCAGCCCAGTCCACCGGGACAACTATGGCTACACCTTC. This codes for CASSPVHRDNYGYTF.

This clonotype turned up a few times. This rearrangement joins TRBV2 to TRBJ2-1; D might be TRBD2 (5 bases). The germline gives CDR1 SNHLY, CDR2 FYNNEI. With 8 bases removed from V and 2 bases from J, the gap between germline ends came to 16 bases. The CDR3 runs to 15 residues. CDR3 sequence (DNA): TGTGCCAGCGGCCTACTAGAAAAGACCTACAATGAGCAGTTCTTC. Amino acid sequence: CASGLLEKTYNEQFF.

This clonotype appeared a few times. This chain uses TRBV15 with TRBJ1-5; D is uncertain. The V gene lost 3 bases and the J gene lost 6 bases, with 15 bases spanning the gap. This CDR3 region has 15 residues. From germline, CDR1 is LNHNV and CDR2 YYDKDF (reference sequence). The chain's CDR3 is CATSSQVGAPQPQHF. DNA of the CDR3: TGTGCCACCAGCAGTCAAGTGGGAGCCCCTCAGCCCCAGCATTTT.

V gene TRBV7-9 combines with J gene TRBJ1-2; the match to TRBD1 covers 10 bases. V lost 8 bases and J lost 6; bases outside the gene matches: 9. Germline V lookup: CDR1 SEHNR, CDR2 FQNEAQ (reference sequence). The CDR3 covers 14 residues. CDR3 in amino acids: CASGTRDRGDGYTF. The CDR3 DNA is TGTGCCAGCGGAACCCGGGACAGGGGTGATGGCTACACCTTC. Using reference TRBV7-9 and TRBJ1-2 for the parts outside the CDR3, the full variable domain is DTGVSQNPRHKITKRGQNVTFRCDPISEHNRLYWYRQTLGQGPEFLTYFQNEAQLEKSRLLSDRFSAERPKGSFSTLEIQRTEQGDSAMYLCASGTRDRGDGYTFGSGTRLTVV.